One and the same sample provided the 20 T cell receptor beta chains below, sequenced in a study of blood T cell dynamics during melanoma immunotherapy. Sequencing used immunoSEQ multiplex PCR; TCRdb keeps in-frame clones, though not all of them. The sample yields approximately 13,000 clones, roughly 86% seen once. Sample time point: pre-treatment baseline. Sequenced material: blood, taken from a patient treated with checkpoint blockade. Source of these receptors: a human donor with melanoma.

The chain links TRBV20-1 to TRBJ2-7; D perhaps matches TRBD1 (5 bases). Looked up from germline, CDR1 is DFQATT and CDR2 is SNEGSKA (reference sequence). The CDR3 covers 11 residues. V gave up 4 bases and J gave up 4 bases, with 8 bases separating them. CDR3 protein: CSANDRYEQYF. CDR3 nucleotides: TGCAGTGCTAATGACAGATACGAGCAGTACTTC.

The chain combines TRBV2 with TRBJ2-2; 8 nucleotides align to TRBD1. With V trimmed by 4 bases and J by 1 base, 5 bases remained unmatched. The CDR3 extends over 16 amino acids. From germline, CDR1 is SNHLY and CDR2 FYNNEI. CDR3 sequence: CASSARTGQNTGELFF. As DNA, the CDR3 is TGTGCCAGCAGTGCTCGGACAGGGCAGAACACCGGGGAGCTGTTTTTT.

The CDR3 region has the DNA TGTGCCAGCAGCTTAAGTCTGGTTGGGACTAGCGGGAAGAATGAGCAGTTCTTC. Protein: CASSLSLVGTSGKNEQFF. The chain couples TRBV7-2 to TRBJ2-1; TRBD2 aligns across 13 bases. The germline CDR1 and CDR2 sequences are SGHTA and FQGNSA. V shed 2 bases and J 7 bases; nucleotides not matched to a gene: 11. The CDR3 loop spans 18 amino acids. Full variable domain (outside the CDR3, taken from reference TRBV7-2 and TRBJ2-1): GAGVSQSPSNKVTEKGKDVELRCDPISGHTALYWYRQSLGQGLEFLIYFQGNSAPDKSGLPSDRFSAERTGGSVSTLTIQRTQQEDSAVYLCASSLSLVGTSGKNEQFFGPGTRLTVL.

The chain combines TRBV5-1 with TRBJ2-5; D is possibly TRBD1 (5 bases). Germline lookup yields CDR1 SGHRS and CDR2 YFSETQ. The CDR3 runs to 14 residues. With 4 bases removed from V and 3 bases from J, the gap between germline ends came to 13 bases. DNA of the CDR3: TGCGCCAGCAGCCTAGGACATTCAAAAGAGACCCAGTACTTC. Encoded protein: CASSLGHSKETQYF.

This clone was counted only a few times. CDR3: CASSLGLRGNQPQHF. The CDR3 DNA is TGCGCCAGCAGCTTGGGATTAAGGGGCAATCAGCCCCAGCATTTT. V and J are TRBV5-1 and TRBJ1-5; D is ambiguous. V was shortened by 0 bases and J by 2 bases, with 9 bases between the two germline ends. CDR1 is SGHRS, CDR2 YFSETQ, per germline. This CDR3 region has 15 residues. The full variable domain, in which reference TRBV5-1 and TRBJ1-5 provide the parts outside the CDR3, is KAGVTQTPRYLIKTRGQQVTLSCSPISGHRSVSWYQQTPGQGLQFLFEYFSETQRNKGNFPGRFSGRQFSNSRSEMNVSTLELGDSALYLCASSLGLRGNQPQHFGDGTRLSIL.

The chain combines TRBV18 with TRBJ1-5, with D tentatively TRBD1 (5 bases). Trimming removed 4 bases at V and 4 bases at J, with 11 bases between. The CDR3 runs to 14 residues. CDR1 is KGHSH and CDR2 is LQKENI in the germline V gene. The DNA for the CDR3 is TGTGCCAGCTCACTTGACCAGGGAAATCAGCCCCAGCATTTT. Its protein is CASSLDQGNQPQHF.

V is TRBV6-1 and J is TRBJ1-5, with a weak D call TRBD1 (6 bases). Germline V gene data show CDR1 as MNHNS and CDR2 as SASEGT. The CDR3 is 15 amino acids. V was clipped by 5 bases and J by 1 base, with 12 bases between them. The CDR3 spells CASSPGGRSNQPQHF. The CDR3 region has the DNA TGTGCCAGCAGTCCGGGGGGCAGGAGCAATCAGCCCCAGCATTTT.

V usage is TRBV7-2 and J usage is TRBJ1-2; maybe TRBD1 (5 bases). CDR1 and CDR2 (germline): SGHTA, FQGNSA. V lost 5 bases to trimming and J lost 3 bases, with 22 bases between them. This CDR3 has 17 amino acids. CDR3 residues: CASSPPLALGPYYGYTF. In nucleotides, the CDR3 is TGTGCCAGCAGCCCTCCCTTAGCGTTGGGGCCCTACTATGGCTACACCTTC. The variable domain in full, completed from reference TRBV7-2 and TRBJ1-2, reads GAGVSQSPSNKVTEKGKDVELRCDPISGHTALYWYRQSLGQGLEFLIYFQGNSAPDKSGLPSDRFSAERTGGSVSTLTIQRTQQEDSAVYLCASSPPLALGPYYGYTFGSGTRLTVV.

There are a few counts of this clone. The chain has TRBV2 and TRBJ1-5; D might be TRBD1 (5 bases). V lost 6 bases to trimming and J lost 7 bases, with 16 bases between them. Germline CDR1 reads SNHLY; CDR2 reads FYNNEI. The length of the CDR3 is 14 residues. The CDR3 bases are TGTGCCAGCAGGCCCGGACCGGGACGACAGCCCCAGCATTTT. Its protein is CASRPGPGRQPQHF.

The V and J genes are TRBV11-2 and TRBJ2-1; 7 nucleotides align to TRBD2. V was pared by 1 base and J by 5 bases, with 11 bases of the junction left unmatched. There are 17 residues in the CDR3. CDR1 SGHAT and CDR2 FQNNGV come from the germline V gene. CDR3 region: CASSLGRTSLMNNEQFF. CDR3 nucleotides: TGTGCCAGCAGCTTAGGTAGGACTAGTCTCATGAACAATGAGCAGTTCTTC.

The chain combines TRBV19 with TRBJ1-5; D perhaps matches TRBD1 (5 bases). V was clipped by 4 bases and J by 1 base, with 14 bases between them. Germline V CDR1 and CDR2: LNHDA, SQIVND (reference sequence). The CDR3 is 16 amino acids. The CDR3 spells CASSTRDPGSNQPQHF. The CDR3 coding sequence is TGTGCCAGTAGTACAAGGGACCCAGGGAGCAATCAGCCCCAGCATTTT.

This chain joins TRBV18 and TRBJ2-7; D is unresolved. Trimming left V 2 bases short and J 0 bases short, with 14 bases between. The CDR3 length is 16 residues. Per germline, CDR1 KGHSH and CDR2 LQKENI. This chain's CDR3 is CASSPGRTSASYEQYF. The CDR3 DNA follows: TGTGCCAGCTCACCAGGCAGGACCTCCGCCTCCTACGAGCAGTACTTC.

V usage is TRBV11-2 and J usage is TRBJ1-1, with 7 bases aligning to TRBD1. This CDR3 is built from 14 residues. Trimming cost V 5 bases and J 4 bases; bases outside gene matches: 7. Germline loops: CDR1 SGHAT, CDR2 FQNNGV. The CDR3 reads CASSALQGFTEAFF. The CDR3 coding sequence is TGTGCCAGCAGCGCCCTACAGGGGTTCACTGAAGCTTTCTTT.

V is TRBV6-1 and J is TRBJ1-3, with unresolved D. Germline V lookup: CDR1 MNHNS, CDR2 SASEGT. This CDR3 is built from 13 residues. The V gene lost 0 bases and the J gene lost 6 bases, with 6 bases spanning the gap. CDR3 residues: CASSEAGQNTIYF. CDR3 nucleotides: TGTGCCAGCAGTGAAGCCGGCCAAAACACCATATATTTT.

The rearrangement uses TRBV6-1 and TRBJ2-7; D could derive from TRBD1 or TRBD2 (7 bases each). With 4 bases removed from V and 0 bases from J, the gap between germline ends came to 19 bases. From germline, CDR1 is MNHNS and CDR2 SASEGT. The CDR3 runs to 17 residues. The CDR3 DNA reads as TGTGCCAGCAGTGTGGTTTGGGGAGGGGGCAGCTCCTACGAGCAGTACTTC. Its translation is CASSVVWGGGSSYEQYF.

The CDR3, as DNA: TGCGCCCAGCTCGGGGGGGCGCGCCCAGATACGCAGTATTTT. Its protein product is CAQLGGARPDTQYF. The rearrangement joins TRBV5-1 to TRBJ2-3, with 8 bases matching TRBD2. V lost 10 bases to trimming and J lost 4 bases; unmatched junction nucleotides: 11. CDR3 length: 14 residues. Germline-derived CDR1 and CDR2 are SGHRS and YFSETQ.

The CDR3 is CASSLDRVSAEQYF. Written as DNA, the CDR3 is TGTGCCAGCAGTTTGGACAGGGTATCTGCCGAGCAGTACTTC. The chain is built from TRBV28 and TRBJ2-7; 8 bases are shared with TRBD1. V trimming: 3 bases; J trimming: 6 bases; junction bases outside the gene matches: 7. Germline V gene data show CDR1 as MDHEN and CDR2 as SYDVKM. This CDR3 has 14 amino acids.

The gene calls are TRBV19 and TRBJ2-2; 8 nucleotides agree with TRBD2. The CDR3 totals 15 residues. Germline trimming cut 4 bases from V and 4 bases from J; bases unmatched to any gene: 5. Germline lookup yields CDR1 LNHDA and CDR2 SQIVND (reference sequence). CDR3 loop: CASSTTAGVTGELFF. DNA of the CDR3: TGTGCCAGTAGTACAACAGCGGGAGTCACCGGGGAGCTGTTTTTT.

The rearrangement uses TRBV19 and TRBJ2-3; the D is unclear. CDR1 is LNHDA and CDR2 is SQIVND in the germline V gene (reference sequence). The CDR3 is made up of 15 amino acids. With 3 bases removed from V and 4 bases from J, the gap between germline ends came to 14 bases. The CDR3 loop is CASSMSTAFADTQYF. CDR3 DNA: TGTGCCAGTAGTATGAGTACAGCTTTCGCAGATACGCAGTATTTT.

The chain couples TRBV5-8 to TRBJ2-7; TRBD2 matches at 11 bases. From germline, CDR1 is SGHTS and CDR2 YDEGEE. V gave up 4 bases and J gave up 4 bases; unmatched junction bases: 10. The length of the CDR3 is 16 residues. DNA for the CDR3: TGTGCCAGCAGCACTAGGACTAGCGGGTTTTCATACGAGCAGTACTTC. Its protein is CASSTRTSGFSYEQYF.